This record looks at one TCR beta chain sequence and its context. Its antigen is still unknown. TCRdb keeps only in-frame clones here, not all; method: immunoSEQ multiplex PCR. In the table there are around 80,000 clones, around 93% of which are singletons. CDR1 MNHEY and CDR2 SMNVEV come from the germline V gene (reference sequence). The CDR3 sequence is 16 residues long. V lost 2 bases, J lost 4 bases, and 9 bases stayed unmatched. The data belong to a study of T cell responses to AZD1222 COVID-19 vaccine. Findings and caveats of the study: CD4 TCRs associated with vaccination spanned spike, dominating at 160-218 and 743-854. Per reports, nearly half of all spike-specific TCRs target regions that are unmutated in variants.

Source: peripheral blood, taken 28 days after the second AZD1222 dose. The chain carries TRBV27 and TRBJ2-7, with 9 bases lining up with TRBD1. This TCR derives from an adult who received the AZD1222 COVID-19 vaccine. DNA for the CDR3: TGTGCCAGCAGTTTAAAGGGACAGGGCCTTTTTTACGAGCAGTACTTC. Its protein is CASSLKGQGLFYEQYF.